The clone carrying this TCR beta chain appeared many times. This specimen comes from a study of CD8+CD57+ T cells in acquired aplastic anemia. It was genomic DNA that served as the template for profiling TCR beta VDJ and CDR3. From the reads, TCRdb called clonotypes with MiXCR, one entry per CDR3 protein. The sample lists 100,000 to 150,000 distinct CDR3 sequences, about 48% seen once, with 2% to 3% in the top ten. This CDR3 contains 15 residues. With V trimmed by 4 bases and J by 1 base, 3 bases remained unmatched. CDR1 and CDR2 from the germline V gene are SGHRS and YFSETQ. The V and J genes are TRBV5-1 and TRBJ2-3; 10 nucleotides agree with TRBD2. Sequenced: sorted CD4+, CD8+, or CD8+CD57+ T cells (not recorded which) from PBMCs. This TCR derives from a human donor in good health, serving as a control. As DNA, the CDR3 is TGCGCCAGCAGCGGGAGCGGGGGGGGCACAGATACGCAGTATTTT. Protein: CASSGSGGGTDTQYF.